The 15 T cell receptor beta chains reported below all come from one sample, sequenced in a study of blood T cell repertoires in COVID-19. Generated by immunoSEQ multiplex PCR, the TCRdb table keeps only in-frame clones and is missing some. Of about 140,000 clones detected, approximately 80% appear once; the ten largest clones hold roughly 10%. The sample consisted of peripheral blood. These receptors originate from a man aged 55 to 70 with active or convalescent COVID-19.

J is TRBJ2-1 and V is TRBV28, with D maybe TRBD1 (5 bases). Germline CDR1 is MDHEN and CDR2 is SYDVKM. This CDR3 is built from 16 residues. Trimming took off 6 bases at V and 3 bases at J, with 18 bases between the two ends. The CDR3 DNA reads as TGTGCCAGCAGCCCCCGACAGTCCCGACTCTACAATGAGCAGTTCTTC. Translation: CASSPRQSRLYNEQFF.

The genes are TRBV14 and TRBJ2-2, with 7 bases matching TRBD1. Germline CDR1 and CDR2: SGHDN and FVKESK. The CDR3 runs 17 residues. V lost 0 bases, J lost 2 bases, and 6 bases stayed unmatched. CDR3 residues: CASSQEWGTVNTGELFF. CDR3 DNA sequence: TGTGCCAGCAGCCAAGAATGGGGGACAGTTAACACCGGGGAGCTGTTTTTT. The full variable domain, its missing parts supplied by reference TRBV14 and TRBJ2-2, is EAGVTQFPSHSVIEKGQTVTLRCDPISGHDNLYWYRRVMGKEIKFLLHFVKESKQDESGMPNNRFLAERTGGTYSTLKVQPAELEDSGVYFCASSQEWGTVNTGELFFGEGSRLTVL.

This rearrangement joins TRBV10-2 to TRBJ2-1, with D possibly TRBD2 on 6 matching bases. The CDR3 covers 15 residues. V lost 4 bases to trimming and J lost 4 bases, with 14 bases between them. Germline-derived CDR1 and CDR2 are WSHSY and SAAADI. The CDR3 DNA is TGCGCCAGCAGTGTTTCGGGCGGGGTATACAATGAGCAGTTCTTC. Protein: CASSVSGGVYNEQFF.

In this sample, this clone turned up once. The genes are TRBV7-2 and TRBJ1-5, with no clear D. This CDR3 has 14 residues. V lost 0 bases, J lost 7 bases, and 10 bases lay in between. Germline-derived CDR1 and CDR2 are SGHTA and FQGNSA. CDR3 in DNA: TGTGCCAGCAGCTTAGCGAACACGGGACAGCCCCAGCATTTT. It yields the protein CASSLANTGQPQHF.

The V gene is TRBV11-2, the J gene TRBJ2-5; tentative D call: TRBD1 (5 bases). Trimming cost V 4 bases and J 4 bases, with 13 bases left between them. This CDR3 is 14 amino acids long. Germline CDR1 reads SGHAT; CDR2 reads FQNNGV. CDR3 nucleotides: TGTGCCAGCAGCTCTCAGGGCGTGGTAGAGACCCAGTACTTC. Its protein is CASSSQGVVETQYF.

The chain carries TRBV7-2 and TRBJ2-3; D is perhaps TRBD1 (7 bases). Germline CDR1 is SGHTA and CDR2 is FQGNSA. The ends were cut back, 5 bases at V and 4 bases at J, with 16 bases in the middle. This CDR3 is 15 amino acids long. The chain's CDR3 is CASSPTRQGADTQYF. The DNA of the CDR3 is TGTGCCAGCAGCCCGACTAGACAGGGTGCAGATACGCAGTATTTT.

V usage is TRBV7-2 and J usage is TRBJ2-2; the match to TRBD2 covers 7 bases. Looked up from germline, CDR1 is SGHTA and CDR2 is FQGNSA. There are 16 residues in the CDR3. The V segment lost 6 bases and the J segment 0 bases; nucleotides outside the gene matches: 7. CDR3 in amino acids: CASRQRAGANTGELFF. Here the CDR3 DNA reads TGTGCCAGCAGACAACGGGCGGGGGCGAACACCGGGGAGCTGTTTTTT.

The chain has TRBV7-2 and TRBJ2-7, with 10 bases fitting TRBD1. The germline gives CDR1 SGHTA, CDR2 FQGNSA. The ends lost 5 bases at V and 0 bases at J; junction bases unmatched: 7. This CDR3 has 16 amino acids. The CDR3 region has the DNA TGTGCCAGCAGCCCCACCGGGACAGGGGCCTCCTACGAGCAGTACGTC. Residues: CASSPTGTGASYEQYV.

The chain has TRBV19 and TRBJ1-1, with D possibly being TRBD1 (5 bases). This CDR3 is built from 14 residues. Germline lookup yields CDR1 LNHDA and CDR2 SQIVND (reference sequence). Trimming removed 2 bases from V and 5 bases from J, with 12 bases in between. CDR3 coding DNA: TGTGCCAGTAGTATATCTCAGGGTCGGACTGAAGCTTTCTTT. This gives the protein CASSISQGRTEAFF.

CDR3 sequence (DNA): TGTGCTAGTGGTTTGATAAGCGGGATGAACACTGAAGCTTTCTTT. It is translated as CASGLISGMNTEAFF. The chain carries TRBV12-5 and TRBJ1-1; D gene ambiguous. The CDR3 length is 15 residues. Germline CDR1 reads LGHNT; CDR2 reads FRNRAP. V shed 2 bases and J shed 0 bases, with 10 bases lying between them.

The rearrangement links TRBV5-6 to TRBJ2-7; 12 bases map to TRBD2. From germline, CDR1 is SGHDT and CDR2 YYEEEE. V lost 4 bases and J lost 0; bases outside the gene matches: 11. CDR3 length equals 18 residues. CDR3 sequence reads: CASSPLAGGSGSSYEQYV. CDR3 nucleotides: TGTGCCAGCAGCCCCCTAGCGGGAGGGTCCGGGAGCTCCTACGAGCAGTACGTC.

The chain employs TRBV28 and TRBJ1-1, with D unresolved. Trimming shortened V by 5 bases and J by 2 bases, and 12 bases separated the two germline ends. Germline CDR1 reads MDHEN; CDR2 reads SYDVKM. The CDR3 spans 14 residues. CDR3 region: CASSNPEGNTEAFF. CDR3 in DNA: TGTGCCAGCAGTAACCCGGAGGGTAACACTGAAGCTTTCTTT.

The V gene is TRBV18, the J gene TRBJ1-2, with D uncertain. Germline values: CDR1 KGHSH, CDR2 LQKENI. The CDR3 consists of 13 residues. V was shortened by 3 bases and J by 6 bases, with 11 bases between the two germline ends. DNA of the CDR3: TGTGCCAGCTCACCCGCGGGTATCGATGGCTACACCTTC. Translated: CASSPAGIDGYTF.

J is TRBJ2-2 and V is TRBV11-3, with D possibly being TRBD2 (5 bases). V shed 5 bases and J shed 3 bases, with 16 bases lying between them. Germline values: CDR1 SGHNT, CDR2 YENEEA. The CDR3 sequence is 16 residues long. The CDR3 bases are TGTGCCAGCAGCCGGAGGAGGCTGGTCGACACCGGGGAGCTGTTTTTT. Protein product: CASSRRRLVDTGELFF.

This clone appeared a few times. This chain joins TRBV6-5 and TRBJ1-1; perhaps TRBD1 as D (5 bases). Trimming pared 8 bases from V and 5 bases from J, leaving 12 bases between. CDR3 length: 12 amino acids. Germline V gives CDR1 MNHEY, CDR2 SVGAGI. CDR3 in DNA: TGTGCCAGCTGTCGCAGGGAAACTGAAGCTTTCTTT. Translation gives CASCRRETEAFF.